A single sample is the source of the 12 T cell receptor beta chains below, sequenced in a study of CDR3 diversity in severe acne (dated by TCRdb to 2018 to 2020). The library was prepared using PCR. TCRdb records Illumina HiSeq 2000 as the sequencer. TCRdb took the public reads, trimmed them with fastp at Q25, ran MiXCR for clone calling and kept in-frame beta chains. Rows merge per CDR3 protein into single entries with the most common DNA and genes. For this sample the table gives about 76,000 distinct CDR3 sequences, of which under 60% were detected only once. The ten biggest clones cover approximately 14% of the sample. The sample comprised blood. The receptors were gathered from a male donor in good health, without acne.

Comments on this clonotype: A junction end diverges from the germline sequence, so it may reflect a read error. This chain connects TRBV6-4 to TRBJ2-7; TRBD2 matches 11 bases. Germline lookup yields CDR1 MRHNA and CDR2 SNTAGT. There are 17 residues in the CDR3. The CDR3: CASSGDPASGGLYERYF. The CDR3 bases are TGTGCCAGCTCAGGCGACCCCGCTAGCGGGGGGCTCTACGAGCGGTACTTC.

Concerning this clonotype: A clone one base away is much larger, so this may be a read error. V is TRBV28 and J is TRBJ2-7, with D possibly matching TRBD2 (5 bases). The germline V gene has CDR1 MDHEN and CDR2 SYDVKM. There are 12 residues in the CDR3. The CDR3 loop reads CASSPGTNERYF. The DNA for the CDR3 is TGTGCCAGCAGCCCGGGAACGAACGAGCGGTACTTC.

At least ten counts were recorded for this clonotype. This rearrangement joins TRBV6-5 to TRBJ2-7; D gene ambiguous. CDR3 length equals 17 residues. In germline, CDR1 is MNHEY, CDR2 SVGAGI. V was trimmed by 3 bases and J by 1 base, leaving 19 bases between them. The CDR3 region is CASSYSHIAATSYEQYF. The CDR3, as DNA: TGTGCCAGCAGTTATTCCCACATCGCCGCCACGTCCTACGAGCAGTACTTC.

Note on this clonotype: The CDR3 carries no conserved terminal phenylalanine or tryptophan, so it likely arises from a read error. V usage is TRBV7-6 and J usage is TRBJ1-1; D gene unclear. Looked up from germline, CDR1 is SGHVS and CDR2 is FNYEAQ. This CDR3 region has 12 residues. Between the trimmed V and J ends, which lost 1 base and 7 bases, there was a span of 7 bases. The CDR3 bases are TGTGCCAGCAGCTTAGGTTCAAGTGAAGCTTTCTCT. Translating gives CASSLGSSEAFS.

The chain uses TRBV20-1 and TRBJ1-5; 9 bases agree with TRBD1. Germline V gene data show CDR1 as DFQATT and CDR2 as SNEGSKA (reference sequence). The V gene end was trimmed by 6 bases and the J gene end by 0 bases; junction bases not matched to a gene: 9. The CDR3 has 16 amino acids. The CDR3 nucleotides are TGCAGTGCGGCTGGGACAGGGTGGCCTAGCAATCAGCCCCAGCATTTT. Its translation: CSAAGTGWPSNQPQHF.

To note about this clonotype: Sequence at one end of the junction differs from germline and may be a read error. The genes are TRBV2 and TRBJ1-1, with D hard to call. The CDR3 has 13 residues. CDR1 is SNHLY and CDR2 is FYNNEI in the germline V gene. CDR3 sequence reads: CTRLLPLGTEAFF. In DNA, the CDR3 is TGTACCAGATTACTACCTCTGGGCACTGAAGCTTTCTTC.

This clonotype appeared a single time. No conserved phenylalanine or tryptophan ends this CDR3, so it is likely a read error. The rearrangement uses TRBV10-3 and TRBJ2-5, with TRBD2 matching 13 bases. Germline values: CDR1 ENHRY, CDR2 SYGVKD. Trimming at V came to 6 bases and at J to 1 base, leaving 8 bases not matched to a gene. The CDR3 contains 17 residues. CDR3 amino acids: CAIRPGLAGDPQETQYL. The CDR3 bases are TGTGCCATCAGACCCGGACTAGCGGGAGACCCCCAAGAGACCCAGTACCTC.

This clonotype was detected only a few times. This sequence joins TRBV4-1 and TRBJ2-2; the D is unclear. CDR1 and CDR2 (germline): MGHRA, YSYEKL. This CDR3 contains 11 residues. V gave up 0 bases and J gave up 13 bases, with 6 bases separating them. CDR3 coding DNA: TGCGCCAGCAGCCAAGATAGGACGCTGTTTTTT. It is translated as CASSQDRTLFF.

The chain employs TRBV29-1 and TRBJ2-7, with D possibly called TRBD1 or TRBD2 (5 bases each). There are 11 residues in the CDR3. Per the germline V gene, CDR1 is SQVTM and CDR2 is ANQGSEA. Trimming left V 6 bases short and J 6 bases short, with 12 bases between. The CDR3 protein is CSVGVGVEQYF. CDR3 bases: TGCAGCGTGGGGGTGGGGGTCGAGCAGTACTTC.

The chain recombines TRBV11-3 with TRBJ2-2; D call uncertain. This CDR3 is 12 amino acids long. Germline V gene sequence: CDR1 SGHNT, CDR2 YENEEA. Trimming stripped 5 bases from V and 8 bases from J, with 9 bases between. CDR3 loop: CASSQDAGELFF. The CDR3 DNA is TGTGCCAGCAGCCAAGATGCGGGGGAGCTGTTTTTT.

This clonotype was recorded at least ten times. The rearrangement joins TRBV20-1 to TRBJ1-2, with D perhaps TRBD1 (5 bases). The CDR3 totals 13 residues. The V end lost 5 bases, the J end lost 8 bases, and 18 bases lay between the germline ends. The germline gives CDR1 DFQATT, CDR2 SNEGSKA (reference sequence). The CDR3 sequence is CSAGTGPGSGYTF. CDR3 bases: TGCAGTGCTGGGACCGGGCCCGGTTCGGGCTACACCTTC.

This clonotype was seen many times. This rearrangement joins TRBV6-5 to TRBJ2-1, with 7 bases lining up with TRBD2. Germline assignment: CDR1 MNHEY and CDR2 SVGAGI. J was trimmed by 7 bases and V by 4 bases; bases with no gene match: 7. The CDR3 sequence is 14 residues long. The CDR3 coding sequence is TGTGCCAGCAGTTGGAGCGGGGTAAGGAATGAGCAGTTCTTC. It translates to CASSWSGVRNEQFF.